A single sample is the source of the 27 T cell receptor beta chains below, sequenced in a study of T cell responses to AZD1222 COVID-19 vaccine. Produced via immunoSEQ multiplex PCR; TCRdb's table is partial and in-frame only. The sample lists some 120,000 clones, around 90% seen once, with approximately 9.6% in the top ten. The input for sequencing was peripheral blood, taken on day 0 of AZD1222 vaccination. Every receptor here comes from an adult in good health.

The V and J genes are TRBV5-6 and TRBJ1-1; TRBD1 aligns across 7 bases. This CDR3 has 14 amino acids. V lost 4 bases to trimming and J lost 1 base; unmatched junction nucleotides: 4. Germline values: CDR1 SGHDT, CDR2 YYEEEE. The chain's CDR3 is CASSRGQTNTEAFF. As DNA, the CDR3 is TGTGCCAGCAGCCGGGGACAGACGAACACTGAAGCTTTCTTT.

V and J are TRBV5-4 and TRBJ2-3; tentatively, D is TRBD2 (5 bases). This CDR3 has 15 residues. Per the germline V gene, CDR1 is SGHNT and CDR2 is YYREEE (reference sequence). The ends were cut back, 1 base at V and 0 bases at J, with 9 bases in the middle. DNA for the CDR3: TGTGCCAGCAGCTTGCAAGCGGTTAGCACAGATACGCAGTATTTT. It yields the protein CASSLQAVSTDTQYF. The complete variable domain, with remaining parts taken from reference TRBV5-4 and TRBJ2-3, reads ETGVTQSPTHLIKTRGQQVTLRCSSQSGHNTVSWYQQALGQGPQFIFQYYREEENGRGNFPPRFSGLQFPNYSSELNVNALELDDSALYLCASSLQAVSTDTQYFGPGTRLTVL.

This sequence joins TRBV7-2 and TRBJ1-4; 7 bases align to TRBD1. CDR1 is SGHTA, CDR2 FQGNSA, per germline. Trimming cost V 2 bases and J 3 bases; bases outside gene matches: 3. The CDR3 consists of 15 residues. CDR3 protein: CASSLQGGPNEKLFF. The CDR3 DNA sequence: TGTGCCAGCAGCTTACAGGGGGGTCCTAATGAAAAACTGTTTTTT.

This sequence joins TRBV5-5 and TRBJ1-1, with 8 bases matching TRBD1. CDR3 length: 16 residues. Germline-derived CDR1 and CDR2 are SGHKS and YYEKEE (reference sequence). V shed 0 bases and J 5 bases; nucleotides not matched to a gene: 9. For the CDR3, the DNA is TGTGCCAGCAGCTTGGCGTCGGACAGGGTGAGGACTGAAGCTTTCTTT. Protein: CASSLASDRVRTEAFF.

This sequence joins TRBV7-8 and TRBJ1-2; possibly TRBD1 for D (5 bases). The germline CDR1 and CDR2 sequences are SGHVS and FQNEAQ. Trimming pared 5 bases from V and 8 bases from J, leaving 18 bases between. The CDR3 spans 14 residues. The CDR3 spells CASSPGEGLGGYTF. The DNA of the CDR3 is TGTGCCAGCAGCCCCGGGGAGGGGCTGGGAGGCTACACCTTC.

The V and J genes are TRBV29-1 and TRBJ2-2; D is unresolved. V lost 4 bases and J 0 bases, leaving 9 bases between the germline ends. The length of the CDR3 is 14 residues. Germline CDR1 is SQVTM and CDR2 is ANQGSEA. CDR3 sequence (DNA): TGCAGCGTTGTGTCAGACACGAACACCGGGGAGCTGTTTTTT. This translates into CSVVSDTNTGELFF.

The V call is TRBV9, the J call TRBJ1-4; no clear D gene. V was trimmed by 3 bases and J by 8 bases, leaving 14 bases between them. The germline V gene encodes CDR1 SGDLS and CDR2 YYNGEE. The CDR3 sequence is 14 residues long. The CDR3 DNA reads as TGTGCCAGCAGCGCCGGCCAACCGGGGGAAAAACTGTTTTTT. It is translated as CASSAGQPGEKLFF.

This clone was observed a single time. The CDR3 loop reads CASSKWGATGFAANEKLFF. The CDR3 nucleotides are TGTGCCAGCAGCAAATGGGGGGCGACAGGGTTCGCGGCTAATGAAAAACTGTTTTTT. This chain uses TRBV21-1 with TRBJ1-4; TRBD1 is the table's D call, not checked against the DNA. TRBV21-1 is a pseudogene locus. CDR3 length: 19 amino acids.

This chain joins TRBV7-2 and TRBJ2-1; 8 bases align to TRBD2. V shed 3 bases and J 6 bases; nucleotides not matched to a gene: 7. The CDR3 has 15 residues. The germline V gene has CDR1 SGHTA and CDR2 FQGNSA. CDR3 region: CASSFSGSVANEQFF. CDR3 coding DNA: TGTGCCAGCAGCTTCAGCGGGAGCGTGGCCAATGAGCAGTTCTTC.

This chain connects TRBV13 to TRBJ1-1; D ambiguous. With 1 base removed from V and 5 bases from J, the gap between germline ends came to 8 bases. Germline V gene sequence: CDR1 PRHDT, CDR2 FYEKMQ (reference sequence). The CDR3 is made up of 13 amino acids. The CDR3 coding sequence is TGTGCCAGCAGCTTAGCCCAAGGGACTGAAGCTTTCTTT. The encoded protein is CASSLAQGTEAFF. Full variable domain (missing parts from reference TRBV13 and TRBJ1-1): AAGVIQSPRHLIKEKRETATLKCYPIPRHDTVYWYQQGPGQDPQFLISFYEKMQSDKGSIPDRFSAQQFSDYHSELNMSSLELGDSALYFCASSLAQGTEAFFGQGTRLTVV.

This clone was seen a few times. The gene calls are TRBV7-3 and TRBJ2-2, with D hard to call. The CDR3 spans 13 residues. The germline V gene has CDR1 SGHTA and CDR2 FQGTGA. V lost 4 bases, J lost 0 bases, and 3 bases lay in between. The chain's CDR3 is CASSSANTGELFF. The DNA for the CDR3 is TGTGCCAGCAGCTCTGCGAACACCGGGGAGCTGTTTTTT. The entire variable domain, with the rest obtained from reference TRBV7-3 and TRBJ2-2, is as follows: GAGVSQTPSNKVTEKGKYVELRCDPISGHTALYWYRQSLGQGPEFLIYFQGTGAADDSGLPNDRFFAVRPEGSVSTLKIQRTERGDSAVYLCASSSANTGELFFGEGSRLTVL.

This chain connects TRBV6-5 to TRBJ1-6; D remains ambiguous. There are 13 residues in the CDR3. CDR1 and CDR2 from the germline V gene are MNHEY and SVGAGI. With 7 bases removed from V and 7 bases from J, the gap between germline ends came to 11 bases. The CDR3 here is CASTGVENSPLHF. Here the CDR3 DNA reads TGTGCCAGCACGGGAGTGGAAAATTCACCCCTCCACTTT.

This chain links TRBV28 with TRBJ1-1; unclear D gene. CDR1 is MDHEN and CDR2 is SYDVKM in the germline V gene. This CDR3 has 13 residues. Trimming left V 7 bases short and J 11 bases short, with 20 bases between. The CDR3 sequence is CASTRNTPRGAFF. The CDR3 region has the DNA TGTGCCAGCACCCGAAACACTCCCCGGGGTGCTTTCTTT.

V and J are TRBV6-2 or TRBV6-3 and TRBJ2-7; D is unresolved. Germline values: CDR1 MNHEY, CDR2 SVGEGT. The CDR3 spans 18 residues. V lost 4 bases, J lost 3 bases, and 25 bases lay in between. This chain's CDR3 is CASSFPTANGRTDYEQYF. The CDR3 DNA sequence: TGTGCCAGCAGTTTCCCCACCGCCAACGGACGTACGGACTACGAGCAGTACTTC.

The V call is TRBV2, the J call TRBJ2-7; no firm D call. V was shortened by 6 bases and J by 4 bases, with 19 bases between the two germline ends. There are 15 residues in the CDR3. Germline CDR1 SNHLY, CDR2 FYNNEI. The CDR3 DNA reads as TGTGCCAGCAGAGCCGATCCTAGGGCTACATACGAGCAGTACTTC. It encodes CASRADPRATYEQYF.

This chain uses TRBV6-8 with TRBJ2-1; 8 positions agree with TRBD2. The ends lost 8 bases at V and 5 bases at J; junction bases unmatched: 8. Germline loops: CDR1 MNHGY, CDR2 SAAAGT. CDR3 length equals 14 residues. CDR3 amino acids: CASRSGSSHNEQFF. The CDR3 bases are TGTGCCAGCCGAAGCGGGAGTAGCCACAATGAGCAGTTCTTC.

This rearrangement joins TRBV6-1 to TRBJ2-7; D may be TRBD1 or TRBD2 (5 bases each). This CDR3 spans 16 amino acids. Germline V gene data show CDR1 as MNHNS and CDR2 as SASEGT. The germline V and J ends were trimmed by 4 bases and 0 bases, with 16 bases remaining between them. This chain's CDR3 is CASSVGDGFSSYEQYF. The DNA for the CDR3 is TGTGCCAGCAGTGTTGGGGACGGGTTTAGCTCCTACGAGCAGTACTTC.

This chain's CDR3 is CASSLEGTATYEQYF. CDR3 in DNA: TGTGCCAGCAGCTTAGAGGGCACAGCAACCTACGAGCAGTACTTC. The rearrangement uses TRBV7-2 and TRBJ2-7; D is unresolved. The CDR3 length is 15 residues. Germline V CDR1 and CDR2: SGHTA, FQGNSA. Trimming took off 1 base at V and 2 bases at J, with 12 bases between the two ends.

The genes are TRBV28 and TRBJ2-7, with 11 bases identical to TRBD1. Trimming removed 2 bases from V and 3 bases from J; junction bases left unmatched: 9. The CDR3 extends over 17 amino acids. CDR1 and CDR2 from the germline V gene are MDHEN and SYDVKM. The CDR3, as DNA: TGTGCCAGCAGTTTAGGGACCCTCGGGACAGGGGGCTACGAGCAGTACTTC. It is translated as CASSLGTLGTGGYEQYF.

This clone was picked up one time. The chain combines TRBV18 with TRBJ2-1, with D tentatively TRBD1 (5 bases). The CDR3 runs to 13 residues. Trimming removed 1 base from V and 12 bases from J, with 13 bases in between. Germline V gene lookup returns CDR1 KGHSH and CDR2 LQKENI. The CDR3 region is CASSPRSLQGQFF. The CDR3 coding sequence is TGTGCCAGCTCACCACGTAGTCTCCAGGGGCAGTTCTTC.

CDR3 residues: CASSPQLGTTRNEQFF. CDR3 in DNA: TGTGCCAGCTCACCACAATTGGGGACTACGAGGAATGAGCAGTTCTTC. The chain has TRBV18 and TRBJ2-1; 7 bases align to TRBD2. With V trimmed by 1 base and J by 7 bases, 10 bases remained unmatched. CDR1 is KGHSH, CDR2 LQKENI, per germline. The CDR3 runs to 16 residues. Variable domain in full (rest from reference TRBV18 and TRBJ2-1): NAGVMQNPRHLVRRRGQEARLRCSPMKGHSHVYWYRQLPEEGLKFMVYLQKENIIDESGMPKERFSAEFPKEGPSILRIQQVVRGDSAAYFCASSPQLGTTRNEQFFGPGTRLTVL.

The gene calls are TRBV6-5 and TRBJ2-2; unclear D gene. Germline CDR1 is MNHEY and CDR2 is SVGAGI. The CDR3 totals 15 residues. V gave up 6 bases and J gave up 4 bases, with 15 bases separating them. The CDR3 loop reads CASSSPSWGTGELFF. Written as DNA, the CDR3 is TGTGCCAGCAGCTCCCCCTCATGGGGCACCGGGGAGCTGTTTTTT.

The chain couples TRBV11-2 to TRBJ2-7; 9 nucleotides match TRBD2. CDR1 and CDR2 (germline): SGHAT, FQNNGV. The CDR3 runs 14 residues. The J segment lost 6 bases and the V segment lost 5 bases, leaving 8 bases of the junction unmatched. Here the CDR3 reads CASSPRRAGGEQYF. DNA for the CDR3: TGTGCCAGCAGCCCGAGGCGAGCGGGAGGCGAGCAGTACTTC.

The chain has TRBV3-1 (or the pseudogene TRBV3-2) and TRBJ1-5; perhaps TRBD1 as D (5 bases). Germline V lookup: CDR1 LGHDT, CDR2 YNNKEL (reference sequence). The V gene lost 3 bases and the J gene lost 6 bases, with 21 bases spanning the gap. The CDR3 is 17 residues long. CDR3 sequence reads: CASSHRDSTFGPQPQHF. Written as DNA, the CDR3 is TGTGCCAGCAGCCACCGAGACAGCACCTTCGGTCCTCAGCCCCAGCATTTT.

The chain joins TRBV20-1 to TRBJ1-1; a weak D match, TRBD1 (5 bases). The CDR3 runs to 13 residues. The germline V gene encodes CDR1 DFQATT and CDR2 SNEGSKA (reference sequence). V was clipped by 3 bases and J by 1 base, with 9 bases between them. In DNA, the CDR3 is TGCAGTGCTAGTAGGACACCGAACACTGAAGCTTTCTTT. Residues: CSASRTPNTEAFF.

This rearrangement joins TRBV7-9 to TRBJ1-4; D is unresolved. This CDR3 spans 17 amino acids. V was trimmed by 4 bases and J by 5 bases, leaving 20 bases between them. The germline gives CDR1 SEHNR, CDR2 FQNEAQ (reference sequence). DNA for the CDR3: TGTGCCAGCAGCTCCCCTGGCTCTGAGCCCTCGAATGAAAAACTGTTTTTT. Residues: CASSSPGSEPSNEKLFF.

The chain is built from TRBV6-1 and TRBJ1-2; no definite D call. The CDR3 sequence is 14 residues long. V dropped 0 bases and J dropped 2 bases, with 7 bases sitting between them. CDR1 MNHNS and CDR2 SASEGT come from the germline V gene. The CDR3 DNA reads TGTGCCAGCAGTGAAGCAACGCTGAACTATGGCTACACCTTC. It is translated as CASSEATLNYGYTF.